Listed below are T cell receptor beta chains from one sample, sequenced in a study of long-term antiretroviral therapy in people with HIV. The protocol was immunoSEQ multiplex PCR, while the TCRdb copy is restricted to in-frame clones and leaves out a portion. The sample lists about 19,000 clones; approximately 86% were seen once. Sequenced here: unsorted PBMCs, sampled 2.1 years after starting antiretroviral therapy. These receptors came from a man aged 18 to 29 with HIV. Each CDR3 is given with its conserved first and last residue. The D gene is left open where the match is weak. Size is omitted from some rows. Given values are once, few, many or a class for expanded clones.

d_call j_call v_call clone_size cdr3_nt cdr3_aa
TRBD1 TRBJ1-6 TRBV2 NA TGTGCCGGAATCCGGGACAGGGGGAGGAGTTCACCCCTCCACTTT CAGIRDRGRSSPLHF
NA TRBJ2-5 TRBV20-1 NA TGCAGTGCTAGACGGGTGGAGACCCAGTACTTC CSARRVETQYF
NA TRBJ2-3 TRBV4-2 NA TGTGCCAGCAGCCAAGAGAGCGGAGAGGCAGATACGCAGTATTTT CASSQESGEADTQYF
NA TRBJ2-1 TRBV6-4 NA TGTGCCAGCAGCCGGGACGGCTCCTACAATGAGCAGTTCTTC CASSRDGSYNEQFF
NA TRBJ1-4 TRBV5-1 NA TGCGCCAGCAGTTCCAATGGGTTAAGTAATGAAAAACTGTTTTTT CASSSNGLSNEKLFF
NA TRBJ2-7 TRBV29-1 NA TGCAGCGGGGGGGAGGAGGGGGCCTGGGAGCAGTACTTC CSGGEEGAWEQYF
NA TRBJ1-3 TRBV7-9 NA TGTGCCAGCAGCTTTACCCAGGGCCCTTGGGGGAGTTTT CASSFTQGPWGSF
NA TRBJ2-1 TRBV7-8 NA TGTGCCAGCAGCTCCCAGTTTGAGCAGTTCTTC CASSSQFEQFF
TRBD1 TRBJ1-5 TRBV30 NA TGTGCCTGGAGTTCAGGACAGGGGGATCAGCCCCAGCATTTT CAWSSGQGDQPQHF
TRBD1 TRBJ1-2 TRBV30 few TGTGCCTGGACCCGGGACAGGGGATTTGCCGGCTACACCTTC CAWTRDRGFAGYTF
NA TRBJ1-1 TRBV4-3 once TGCGCCAGCAGCCAAGGAACCGGGGTATCCTCTGTGAACACTGAAGCTTTCTTT CASSQGTGVSSVNTEAFF
NA TRBJ1-5 TRBV5-5 NA TGTGCCAGCAGCACTGGACGGATCAATCAGCCCCAGCATTTT CASSTGRINQPQHF
NA TRBJ1-1 TRBV7-2 NA TGTGCCAGCAGCCCCGGGGGTAGCACTGAAGCTTTCTTT CASSPGGSTEAFF
NA TRBJ1-3 TRBV7-9 NA TGTGCCAGTGACAGGTTCTCTGGAAACACCATATATTTT CASDRFSGNTIYF
TRBD1 TRBJ2-1 TRBV29-1 NA TGCAGCGTCCAACCTCGACAGGGCTCCTACAATGAGCAGTTCTTC CSVQPRQGSYNEQFF
NA TRBJ1-2 TRBV4-3 NA TGCGCCAGCAGCCAAGATCGGGGCTATGGCTACACCTTC CASSQDRGYGYTF
NA TRBJ2-3 TRBV10-3 NA TGTGCGGGGGGTAGGGCAGATACGCAGTATTTT CAGGRADTQYF
NA TRBJ2-4 TRBV6-6 NA TGTGCCAGCAGTTACTCGATGTCGGAAAACATTCAGTACTTC CASSYSMSENIQYF
TRBD2 TRBJ2-7 TRBV5-1 NA TGCGCCAGCAGCGACCTTACTAGCGGGACTTCGGGGGGCTACGAGCAGTACTTC CASSDLTSGTSGGYEQYF
TRBD1 TRBJ2-7 TRBV9 NA TGTGCCAGCAGCGTTCTCGACAGGGGGTACGAGCAGTACTTC CASSVLDRGYEQYF
TRBD2 TRBJ2-7 TRBV4-1 few TGCGCCAGCAGCCATGTTGGTAGCGGGAGTTACGAGCAGTACTTC CASSHVGSGSYEQYF
NA TRBJ2-3 TRBV12-1 NA TGTGCCAGCAGCTCGGGGCACTACAGGGGAATAAGCACAGATACGCAGTATTTT CASSSGHYRGISTDTQYF
TRBD1 TRBJ1-2 TRBV28 NA TGTGCCAGCAGTCCGCCAGGGGGCTATGGCTACACCTTC CASSPPGGYGYTF
NA TRBJ2-7 TRBV20-1 NA TGCAGTGCTCGCGACGGCTACGAGCAGTACTTC CSARDGYEQYF
TRBD1 TRBJ1-3 TRBV7-6 NA TGTGCCAGCAGCCCAGGGACAGTTGGAAACACCATATATTTT CASSPGTVGNTIYF
NA TRBJ1-1 TRBV11-2 NA TGTGCCAGCAGCTTGAAGGGGTTGAACACTGAAGCTTTCTTT CASSLKGLNTEAFF
NA TRBJ2-1 TRBV20-1 NA TGCAAACCCCAGGAGGGCAATGAGCAGTTCTTC CKPQEGNEQFF
NA TRBJ2-7 TRBV11-2 NA TGTGCCAGCAGCTTAGATCTAGCCACCTACGAGCAGTACTTC CASSLDLATYEQYF
NA TRBJ2-7 TRBV7-8 NA TGTGCCAGCAGCTTAGGGGTGTGGGGGAATAGATACGAGCAGTACTTC CASSLGVWGNRYEQYF
TRBD1 TRBJ1-1 TRBV27 NA TGTGCCAGCAGTGTCCAGTTGGGACAGTCGAACACTGAAGCTTTCTTT CASSVQLGQSNTEAFF
NA TRBJ2-3 TRBV2 NA TGTGCCAGCAGTGATTTTTGGGACTCAGATACGCAGTATTTT CASSDFWDSDTQYF
NA TRBJ1-2 TRBV19 NA TGTGCCAGTAGTGTCTCGGATGGCTACACCTTC CASSVSDGYTF